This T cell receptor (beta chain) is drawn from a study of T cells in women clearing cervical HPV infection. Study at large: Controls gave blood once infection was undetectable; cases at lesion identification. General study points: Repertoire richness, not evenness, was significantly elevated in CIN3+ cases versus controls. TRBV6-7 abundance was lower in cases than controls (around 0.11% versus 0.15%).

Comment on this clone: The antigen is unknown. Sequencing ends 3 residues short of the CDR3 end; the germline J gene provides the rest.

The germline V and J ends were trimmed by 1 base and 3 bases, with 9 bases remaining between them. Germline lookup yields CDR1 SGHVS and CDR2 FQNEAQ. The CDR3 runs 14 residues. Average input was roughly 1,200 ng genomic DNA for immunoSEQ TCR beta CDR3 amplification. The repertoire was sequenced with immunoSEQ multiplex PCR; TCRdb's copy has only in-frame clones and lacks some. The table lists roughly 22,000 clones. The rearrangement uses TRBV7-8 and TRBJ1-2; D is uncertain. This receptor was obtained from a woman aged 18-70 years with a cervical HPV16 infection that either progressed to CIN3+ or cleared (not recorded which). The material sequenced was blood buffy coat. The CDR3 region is CASSLDSGDYGYTF. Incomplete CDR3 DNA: TGTGCCAGCAGCTTAGATTCCGGGGACTATGGC. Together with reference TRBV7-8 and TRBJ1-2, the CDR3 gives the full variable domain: GAGVSQSPRYKVAKRGQDVALRCDPISGHVSLFWYQQALGQGPEFLTYFQNEAQLDKSGLPSDRFFAERPEGSVSTLKIQRTQQEDSAVYLCASSLDSGDYGYTFGSGTRLTVV.